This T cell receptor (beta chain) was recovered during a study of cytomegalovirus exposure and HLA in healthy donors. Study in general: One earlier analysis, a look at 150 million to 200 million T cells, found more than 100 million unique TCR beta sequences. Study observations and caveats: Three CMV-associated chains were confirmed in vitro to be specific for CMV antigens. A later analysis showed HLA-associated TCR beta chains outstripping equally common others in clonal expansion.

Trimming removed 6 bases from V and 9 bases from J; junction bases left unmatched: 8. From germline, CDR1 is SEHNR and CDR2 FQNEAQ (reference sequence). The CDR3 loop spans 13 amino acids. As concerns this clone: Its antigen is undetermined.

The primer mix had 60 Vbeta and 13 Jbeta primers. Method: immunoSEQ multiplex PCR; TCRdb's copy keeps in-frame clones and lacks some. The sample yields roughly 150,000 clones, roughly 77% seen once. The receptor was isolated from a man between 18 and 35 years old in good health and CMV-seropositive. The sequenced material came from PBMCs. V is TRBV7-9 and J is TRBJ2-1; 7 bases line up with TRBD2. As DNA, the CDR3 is TGTGCCAGCAGACGGACTAGTTCCGTTGAGCAGTTCTTC. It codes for CASRRTSSVEQFF.